The 16 T cell receptor beta chains in this list originate from one sample, sequenced in a study of T-cell memory formation after mild COVID-19. MiXCR, run by TCRdb on the 5' RACE reads, gives a single entry per CDR3 protein. The sample records about 440,000 distinct CDR3 sequences, 15% to 20% being singletons. Source material: PBMCs or a T cell subset sorted from them (not recorded which). The receptors derive from an adult woman who had mild COVID-19 (a few samples of this study predate the infection). Cell type and time point are not known.

This clonotype was counted a few times. V is TRBV20-1 and J is TRBJ1-5; 9 bases line up with TRBD1. Germline CDR1 is DFQATT and CDR2 is SNEGSKA (reference sequence). The V and J ends lost 7 bases and 3 bases, in that order; junction bases with no gene match: 7. The CDR3 has 14 residues. For the CDR3, the DNA is TGCAGTGTTCCGGGACAGGGTAACAATCAGCCCCAGCATTTT. Amino acids: CSVPGQGNNQPQHF.

This clonotype was recorded many times. V gene TRBV12-3 or TRBV12-4 combines with J gene TRBJ2-5, with TRBD1 identical over 7 bases. Losses at the gene ends were 5 bases for V and 5 bases for J; bases not matched to a gene: 8. CDR3 size: 14 residues. CDR3 in amino acids: CASSPTGVGETQYF. The CDR3, as DNA: TGTGCCAGCAGTCCTACAGGGGTGGGGGAGACCCAGTACTTC.

This clonotype showed up just a few times. The V gene is TRBV12-3 or TRBV12-4, the J gene TRBJ1-1, with D tentatively TRBD1 (6 bases). The CDR3 length is 13 residues. Trimming removed 6 bases from V and 1 base from J, with 9 bases in between. This CDR3 reads CASRQGGNTEAFF. Written as DNA, the CDR3 is TGTGCCAGCAGACAGGGAGGGAACACTGAAGCTTTCTTT.

This clonotype occurred a few times. The genes are TRBV14 and TRBJ2-7; 10 nucleotides align to TRBD1. Germline CDR1 reads SGHDN; CDR2 reads FVKESK. Trimming at V came to 0 bases and at J to 4 bases, leaving 6 bases not matched to a gene. The CDR3 sequence is 16 residues long. CDR3 region: CASSQEWGQGTYEQYF. The DNA of the CDR3 is TGTGCCAGCAGCCAAGAATGGGGACAGGGGACGTACGAGCAGTACTTC.

This clonotype appeared a few times. The germline gene is not matched at one end of the junction; a read error may be the cause. V gene TRBV6-2 or TRBV6-3 combines with J gene TRBJ2-1; the D gene is possibly TRBD2 (6 bases). Germline loops: CDR1 MNHEY, CDR2 SVGEGT. This CDR3 is built from 13 residues. CDR3 sequence: CASSPIDPGRTVF. DNA for the CDR3: TGTGCCAGCAGTCCGATCGACCCCGGGAGAACGGTCTTC.

V and J are TRBV5-1 and TRBJ1-2, with no clear D. This CDR3 spans 14 amino acids. CDR1 is SGHRS and CDR2 is YFSETQ in the germline V gene. The ends were cut back, 0 bases at V and 1 base at J, with 7 bases in the middle. The CDR3, as DNA: TGCGCCAGCAGCTTGGCGCCAGTTAACTATGGCTACACCTTC. This codes for CASSLAPVNYGYTF.

This clonotype was recorded only once. The V and J genes are TRBV14 and TRBJ1-2; D remains ambiguous. The germline V gene has CDR1 SGHDN and CDR2 FVKESK. This CDR3 region has 16 residues. With 3 bases removed from V and 3 bases from J, the gap between germline ends came to 17 bases. DNA of the CDR3: TGTGCCAGCAGCCAGGAATACCCCGCAGGACACTATGGCTACACCTTC. This encodes CASSQEYPAGHYGYTF.

This clonotype was seen more than once but under ten times. The chain recombines TRBV7-2 with TRBJ1-6, with 8 bases aligning to TRBD1. The CDR3 runs 14 residues. After removal of 1 base from V and 9 bases from J, the junction contained 2 bases not matched to a gene. Germline lookup yields CDR1 SGHTA and CDR2 FQGNSA. In nucleotides, the CDR3 is TGTGCCAGCAGCTTAGAGGGGACAGGTTCACCCCTCCACTTT. Protein sequence: CASSLEGTGSPLHF.

This clonotype has just a few counts. The chain couples TRBV2 to TRBJ1-2, with 7 bases fitting TRBD1. The ends lost 8 bases at V and 13 bases at J; junction bases unmatched: 13. Germline lookup yields CDR1 SNHLY and CDR2 FYNNEI. This CDR3 has 12 residues. For the CDR3, the DNA is TGTGCCAGCCAAAGGGACAGAGGTTCAAGCACCTTC. Translating it yields CASQRDRGSSTF.

The chain combines TRBV6-1 with TRBJ1-1; maybe TRBD1 (5 bases). V dropped 6 bases and J dropped 10 bases, with 21 bases sitting between them. The CDR3 runs 14 residues. Germline CDR1 and CDR2: MNHNS and SASEGT. This chain's CDR3 is CASSIADSLELAFF. The CDR3 nucleotides read TGTGCCAGCAGCATAGCAGACAGCTTGGAACTAGCTTTCTTT.

This clonotype was observed a few times. In DNA form, the CDR3 reads TGTGCCAGCAGTTACGAACTAGCGGGGGGAACTTATCGGAATGAGCAGTTCTTC. Encoded protein: CASSYELAGGTYRNEQFF. The chain joins TRBV6-6 to TRBJ2-1; TRBD2 matches 12 bases. The length of the CDR3 is 18 residues. The V segment lost 2 bases and the J segment 7 bases; nucleotides outside the gene matches: 12. Germline values: CDR1 MNHNY, CDR2 SVGAGI (reference sequence).

The chain links TRBV29-1 to TRBJ2-5; 10 bases fit TRBD1. The CDR3 length is 13 residues. The germline V gene has CDR1 SQVTM and CDR2 ANQGSEA. With 3 bases clipped from V and 8 bases from J, the junction kept 6 bases outside the gene matches. DNA of the CDR3: TGCAGCGTTGACCTGACAGGGGGCCGTACCCAGTACTTC. It translates to CSVDLTGGRTQYF. The whole variable domain, filled in from reference TRBV29-1 and TRBJ2-5, reads SAVISQKPSRDICQRGTSLTIQCQVDSQVTMMFWYRQQPGQSLTLIATANQGSEATYESGFVIDKFPISRPNLTFSTLTVSNMSPEDSSIYLCSVDLTGGRTQYFGPGTRLLVL.

This clonotype was seen a handful of times. The chain employs TRBV5-1 and TRBJ1-5, with D perhaps matching TRBD1 (5 bases). Germline lookup yields CDR1 SGHRS and CDR2 YFSETQ. CDR3 length: 14 amino acids. The ends were cut back, 3 bases at V and 3 bases at J, with 10 bases in the middle. CDR3 loop: CASSSGHDNQPQHF. The DNA for the CDR3 is TGCGCCAGCAGCTCCGGACACGACAATCAGCCCCAGCATTTT.

In its sample, this clonotype was seen a few times. The chain uses TRBV3-1 and TRBJ2-2; 8 bases match TRBD1. Trimming removed 4 bases from V and 3 bases from J; junction bases left unmatched: 10. The germline V gene has CDR1 LGHDT and CDR2 YNNKEL (reference sequence). The CDR3 consists of 17 residues. The CDR3 sequence: CASSRRPGTGYTGELFF. In DNA form, the CDR3 reads TGTGCCAGCAGCCGACGACCCGGGACAGGCTACACCGGGGAGCTGTTTTTT.

This clonotype occurred a few times. J is TRBJ2-5 and V is TRBV30, with TRBD2 matching 14 bases. J gave up 2 bases and V 8 bases, and 4 bases lay outside the gene matches. Germline lookup yields CDR1 GTSNPN and CDR2 SVGIG (reference sequence). CDR3 length equals 14 residues. The CDR3 DNA reads TGTGCCACGACTAGCGGGGGGGGACAAGAGACCCAGTACTTC. It yields the protein CATTSGGGQETQYF.

The chain links TRBV7-6 to TRBJ2-1; 9 positions match TRBD2. This CDR3 comprises 16 residues. The V and J ends lost 3 bases and 5 bases, in that order; junction bases with no gene match: 8. Germline values: CDR1 SGHVS, CDR2 FNYEAQ. The CDR3 DNA reads TGTGCCAGCAGCTTGTATAGCGGGGGCACAGACAATGAGCAGTTCTTC. Its translation: CASSLYSGGTDNEQFF. The whole variable domain, remainder taken from reference TRBV7-6 and TRBJ2-1, is GAGVSQSPRYKVTKRGQDVALRCDPISGHVSLYWYRQALGQGPEFLTYFNYEAQQDKSGLPNDRFSAERPEGSISTLTIQRTEQRDSAMYRCASSLYSGGTDNEQFFGPGTRLTVL.